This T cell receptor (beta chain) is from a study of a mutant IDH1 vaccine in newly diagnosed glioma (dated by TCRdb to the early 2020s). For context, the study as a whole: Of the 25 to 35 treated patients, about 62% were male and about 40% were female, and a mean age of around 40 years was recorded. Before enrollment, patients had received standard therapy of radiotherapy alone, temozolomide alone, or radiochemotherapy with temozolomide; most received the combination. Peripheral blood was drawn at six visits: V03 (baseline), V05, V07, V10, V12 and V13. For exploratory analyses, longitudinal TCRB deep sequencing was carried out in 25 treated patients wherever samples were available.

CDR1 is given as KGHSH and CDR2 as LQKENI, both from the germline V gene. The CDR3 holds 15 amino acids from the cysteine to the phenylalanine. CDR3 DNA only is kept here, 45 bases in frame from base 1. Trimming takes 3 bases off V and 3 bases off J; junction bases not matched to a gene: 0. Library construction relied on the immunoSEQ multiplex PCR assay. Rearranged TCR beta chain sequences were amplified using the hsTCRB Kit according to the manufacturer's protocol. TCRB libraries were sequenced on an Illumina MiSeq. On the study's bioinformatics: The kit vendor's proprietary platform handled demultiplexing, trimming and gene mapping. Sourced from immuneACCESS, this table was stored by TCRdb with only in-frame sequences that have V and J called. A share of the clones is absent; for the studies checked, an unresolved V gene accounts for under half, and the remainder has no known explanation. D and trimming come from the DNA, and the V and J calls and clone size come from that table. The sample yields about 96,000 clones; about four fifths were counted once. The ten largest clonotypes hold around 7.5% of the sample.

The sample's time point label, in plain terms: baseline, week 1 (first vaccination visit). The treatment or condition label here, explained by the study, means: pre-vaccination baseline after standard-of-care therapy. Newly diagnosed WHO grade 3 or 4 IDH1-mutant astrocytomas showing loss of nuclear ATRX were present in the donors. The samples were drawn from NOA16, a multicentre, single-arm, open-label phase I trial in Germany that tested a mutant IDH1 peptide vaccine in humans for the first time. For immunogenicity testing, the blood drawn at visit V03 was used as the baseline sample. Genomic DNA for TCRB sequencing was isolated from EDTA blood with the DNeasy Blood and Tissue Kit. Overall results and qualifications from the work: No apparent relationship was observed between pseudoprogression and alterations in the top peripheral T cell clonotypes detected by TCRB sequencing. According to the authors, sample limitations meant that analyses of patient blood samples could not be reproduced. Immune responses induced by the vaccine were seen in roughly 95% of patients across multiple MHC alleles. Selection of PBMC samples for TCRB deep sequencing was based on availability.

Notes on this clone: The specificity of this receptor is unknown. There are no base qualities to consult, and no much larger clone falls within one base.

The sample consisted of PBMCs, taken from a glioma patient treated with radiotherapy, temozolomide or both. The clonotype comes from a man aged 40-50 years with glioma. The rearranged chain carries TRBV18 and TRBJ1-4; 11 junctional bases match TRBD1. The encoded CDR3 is CASSPGQGANEKLFF. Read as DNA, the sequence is TGTGCCAGCTCACCGGGACAGGGGGCTAATGAAAAACTGTTTTTT.